Listed below are T cell receptor beta chains from one sample, sequenced in a study of radiotherapy plus CTLA-4 blockade in lung cancer. The protocol was immunoSEQ multiplex PCR, while the TCRdb copy is restricted to in-frame clones and leaves out a portion. The sample records 65,000 to 100,000 clones, roughly 87% being singletons. This specimen consisted of peripheral blood, obtained from a patient treated with radiotherapy plus ipilimumab. The receptors derive from a human donor with non-small cell lung cancer who had stable disease on radiotherapy plus ipilimumab. The CDR3 runs from the conserved cysteine through the conserved F or W. A D gene is named only where the DNA matches it firmly. Only some rows state a clone size, as once, few, many or a class for expanded clones.

abundance: NA
j_gene: TRBJ2-7
d_gene: TRBD1
v_gene: TRBV5-8
CDR3nt: TGTGCCAGCAGCTCAACAGGGGCCGAGCAGTACTTC
CDR3aa: CASSSTGAEQYF

abundance: NA
j_gene: TRBJ1-3
d_gene: NA
v_gene: TRBV18
CDR3nt: TGTGCCAGCTCACTCCGAGGGTTGTCTGGAAACACCATATATTTT
CDR3aa: CASSLRGLSGNTIYF

abundance: NA
j_gene: TRBJ1-5
d_gene: NA
v_gene: TRBV28
CDR3nt: TGTGCCAGCATCGCCAGAAATCAGCCCCAGCATTTT
CDR3aa: CASIARNQPQHF

abundance: NA
j_gene: TRBJ2-1
d_gene: NA
v_gene: TRBV30
CDR3nt: TGTGCCTGGAGTGGACGCAGGCCTACTAATAGAGATGAGCAGTTCTTC
CDR3aa: CAWSGRRPTNRDEQFF

abundance: NA
j_gene: TRBJ2-5
d_gene: NA
v_gene: TRBV5-6
CDR3nt: TGTGCCAGCAGCTTGGAGCGCAGAAACCAAGAGACCCAGTACTTC
CDR3aa: CASSLERRNQETQYF

abundance: NA
j_gene: TRBJ1-2
d_gene: TRBD1
v_gene: TRBV5-6
CDR3nt: TGTGCCAGCAGAACCGGGACAGACTATGGCTACACCTTC
CDR3aa: CASRTGTDYGYTF

abundance: few
j_gene: TRBJ1-1
d_gene: NA
v_gene: TRBV10-3
CDR3nt: TGTGCCATCAGTGACTCTCCAGGGTTGCGGGAAGCTTTCTTT
CDR3aa: CAISDSPGLREAFF

abundance: NA
j_gene: TRBJ1-4
d_gene: NA
v_gene: TRBV18
CDR3nt: TGTGCCAGCTCACCTAAGGAAAAACTGTTTTTT
CDR3aa: CASSPKEKLFF

abundance: once
j_gene: TRBJ2-7
d_gene: NA
v_gene: TRBV28
CDR3nt: TGTGCCAGCACTCCGGGCGTTGGTGAGCAGTACTTC
CDR3aa: CASTPGVGEQYF

abundance: NA
j_gene: TRBJ2-7
d_gene: TRBD2
v_gene: TRBV27
CDR3nt: TGTGCCAGCAGTTCCCCTCGACTAGCGGGAAACGAGCAGTACTTC
CDR3aa: CASSSPRLAGNEQYF

abundance: NA
j_gene: TRBJ1-5
d_gene: NA
v_gene: TRBV28
CDR3nt: TGTGCCAGCAGTTCAGGAGGCGGCAATCAGCCCCAGCATTTT
CDR3aa: CASSSGGGNQPQHF

abundance: NA
j_gene: TRBJ1-1
d_gene: NA
v_gene: TRBV7-9
CDR3nt: TGTGCCAGCAGCTTAGCGGGGGGGCACGGTGAAGCTTTCTTT
CDR3aa: CASSLAGGHGEAFF

abundance: NA
j_gene: TRBJ1-6
d_gene: NA
v_gene: TRBV9
CDR3nt: TGTGCCAGCAGCGTAGGTCTGGAAGCTAATTCACCCCTCCACTTT
CDR3aa: CASSVGLEANSPLHF

abundance: NA
j_gene: TRBJ2-1
d_gene: TRBD2
v_gene: TRBV7-6
CDR3nt: TGTGCCAGCAGCCCCACGGGCGGGAGGGCCAATGAGCAGTTCTTC
CDR3aa: CASSPTGGRANEQFF

abundance: few
j_gene: TRBJ2-5
d_gene: NA
v_gene: TRBV4-2
CDR3nt: TGTGCCAGCAGCCAAGCGGCAGGGATAATAGGAGAGACCCAGTACTTC
CDR3aa: CASSQAAGIIGETQYF

abundance: NA
j_gene: TRBJ1-5
d_gene: NA
v_gene: TRBV6-6
CDR3nt: TGTGCCAGCAGTTACGAAGGAGGGAGCCAGCCCCAGCATTTT
CDR3aa: CASSYEGGSQPQHF

abundance: NA
j_gene: TRBJ1-5
d_gene: NA
v_gene: TRBV21-1
CDR3nt: TGTGCCAGCAGCACAAACACAGGGGGCCCCACTAATCAGCCCCAGCATTTT
CDR3aa: CASSTNTGGPTNQPQHF

abundance: NA
j_gene: TRBJ2-2
d_gene: TRBD1
v_gene: TRBV5-1
CDR3nt: TGCGCCAGCAGCATAGGGACAGGGCCCGGGGAGCTGTTTTTT
CDR3aa: CASSIGTGPGELFF

abundance: NA
j_gene: TRBJ2-5
d_gene: NA
v_gene: TRBV18
CDR3nt: TGTGCCAGCTCACCACCGGTTAGTGAGACCCAGTACTTC
CDR3aa: CASSPPVSETQYF

abundance: once
j_gene: TRBJ2-5
d_gene: TRBD2
v_gene: TRBV5-1
CDR3nt: TGCGCCAGCAGCTTGGGCCGGCTAGCGGGGAAAGAGACCCAGTACTTC
CDR3aa: CASSLGRLAGKETQYF

abundance: NA
j_gene: TRBJ1-3
d_gene: NA
v_gene: TRBV7-6
CDR3nt: TGTGCCAGCAGCGAACAGGGTACGGCTGGAAACACCATATATTTT
CDR3aa: CASSEQGTAGNTIYF

abundance: NA
j_gene: TRBJ2-1
d_gene: NA
v_gene: TRBV18
CDR3nt: TGTGCCAGCTCACTGCTAACTACCTCCTACAATGAGCAGTTCTTC
CDR3aa: CASSLLTTSYNEQFF

abundance: NA
j_gene: TRBJ1-4
d_gene: NA
v_gene: TRBV5-1
CDR3nt: TGCGCCAGCAGCCCGGGGGGTAATGAAAAACTGTTTTTT
CDR3aa: CASSPGGNEKLFF

abundance: NA
j_gene: TRBJ2-3
d_gene: TRBD1
v_gene: TRBV27
CDR3nt: TGTGCCAGCAGTTTAGGGACAGGGGGAAATACGCAGTATTTT
CDR3aa: CASSLGTGGNTQYF

abundance: once
j_gene: TRBJ1-2
d_gene: TRBD1
v_gene: TRBV29-1
CDR3nt: TGCAGCGTGACAGGGAGGAATGGCTACACCTTC
CDR3aa: CSVTGRNGYTF

abundance: NA
j_gene: TRBJ2-7
d_gene: TRBD2
v_gene: TRBV27
CDR3nt: TGTGCCAGCACCTCCAGCGGGGGGGCTAACGAGCAGTACTTC
CDR3aa: CASTSSGGANEQYF

abundance: NA
j_gene: TRBJ1-1
d_gene: NA
v_gene: TRBV7-2
CDR3nt: TGTGCCAGCAGCCCCCGGGCACAGAACACTGAAGCTTTCTTT
CDR3aa: CASSPRAQNTEAFF

abundance: NA
j_gene: TRBJ1-1
d_gene: TRBD1
v_gene: TRBV18
CDR3nt: TGTGCCAGCTCACTGTCTCGGGACAGGAACACTGAAGCTTTCTTT
CDR3aa: CASSLSRDRNTEAFF

abundance: NA
j_gene: TRBJ1-2
d_gene: NA
v_gene: TRBV6-1
CDR3nt: TGTGCCAGCAGTGAAGGACAGCCTTATGGCTACACCTTC
CDR3aa: CASSEGQPYGYTF

abundance: NA
j_gene: TRBJ2-2
d_gene: TRBD1
v_gene: TRBV5-1
CDR3nt: TGCGCCAGCAGCCTAAGGACAGGGGAGGTCCGCACCGGGGAGCTGTTTTTT
CDR3aa: CASSLRTGEVRTGELFF

abundance: NA
j_gene: TRBJ2-7
d_gene: TRBD1
v_gene: TRBV11-2
CDR3nt: TGTGCCAGCAGCTCAGAACAGGGGGCTCGGGAGCAGTACTTC
CDR3aa: CASSSEQGAREQYF

abundance: NA
j_gene: TRBJ1-4
d_gene: NA
v_gene: TRBV28
CDR3nt: TGTGCCAGCAGTTTGGTGCGGGAACTTAATGAAAAACTGTTTTTT
CDR3aa: CASSLVRELNEKLFF

abundance: NA
j_gene: TRBJ2-2
d_gene: NA
v_gene: TRBV9
CDR3nt: TGTGCCAGCAGCGTCGATACTACCGGGGAGCTGTTTTTT
CDR3aa: CASSVDTTGELFF

abundance: NA
j_gene: TRBJ2-7
d_gene: TRBD2
v_gene: TRBV5-1
CDR3nt: TGCGCCAGCAGCAGCGGGGTTGGCGAGCAGTACTTC
CDR3aa: CASSSGVGEQYF

abundance: few
j_gene: TRBJ2-1
d_gene: NA
v_gene: TRBV27
CDR3nt: TGTGCCAGCAGAAACGGGGTGAGCTCCTACAATGAGCAGTTCTTC
CDR3aa: CASRNGVSSYNEQFF

abundance: NA
j_gene: TRBJ2-6
d_gene: TRBD1
v_gene: TRBV19
CDR3nt: TGTGCCAGTAGTTTTCGGACAGGGTTAATTTCTGGGGCCAACGTCCTGACTTTC
CDR3aa: CASSFRTGLISGANVLTF

abundance: NA
j_gene: TRBJ1-1
d_gene: TRBD1
v_gene: TRBV6-1
CDR3nt: TGTGCCAGCAGTGATGGTGAGACAGGGAGGTTTGACACTGAAGCTTTCTTT
CDR3aa: CASSDGETGRFDTEAFF

abundance: NA
j_gene: TRBJ1-1
d_gene: NA
v_gene: TRBV11-3
CDR3nt: TGTGCCAGCAGCTTAGATCCGACAGTAGAAGCTTTCTTT
CDR3aa: CASSLDPTVEAFF

abundance: NA
j_gene: TRBJ1-3
d_gene: NA
v_gene: TRBV9
CDR3nt: TGTGCCAGCAGCCCCGGAGCCTCTGGAAACACCATATATTTT
CDR3aa: CASSPGASGNTIYF

abundance: medium-sized
j_gene: TRBJ2-7
d_gene: NA
v_gene: TRBV4-1
CDR3nt: TGCGCCAGCAGCCAAGAGACTGGAACTGGACGGTCGGGGCAGTACTTC
CDR3aa: CASSQETGTGRSGQYF

abundance: NA
j_gene: TRBJ2-2
d_gene: NA
v_gene: TRBV2
CDR3nt: TGTGCCAGCAGTGAAATAGCTGGCGGGGTGAACACCGGGGAGCTGTTTTTT
CDR3aa: CASSEIAGGVNTGELFF

abundance: once
j_gene: TRBJ2-5
d_gene: NA
v_gene: TRBV20-1
CDR3nt: TGCAGTGCTAGACCAGGGGAGACCCAGTACTTC
CDR3aa: CSARPGETQYF

abundance: NA
j_gene: TRBJ2-5
d_gene: NA
v_gene: TRBV7-9
CDR3nt: TGTGCCAGCACCGGGGAGGCTGGGGGGGAGACCCAGTACTTC
CDR3aa: CASTGEAGGETQYF

abundance: NA
j_gene: TRBJ2-2
d_gene: NA
v_gene: TRBV5-4
CDR3nt: TGTGCCAGCAGCTTGGCAGGACCCGCAAACACCGGGGAGCTGTTTTTT
CDR3aa: CASSLAGPANTGELFF

abundance: once
j_gene: TRBJ1-1
d_gene: NA
v_gene: TRBV6-1
CDR3nt: TGTGCCGCTACGATAGGGGGTGGCACTGAAGCTTTCTTT
CDR3aa: CAATIGGGTEAFF

abundance: NA
j_gene: TRBJ2-1
d_gene: TRBD2
v_gene: TRBV7-2
CDR3nt: TGTGCCAGCAGCCCCCGGACTAGCGGGGAGCAGTTCTTC
CDR3aa: CASSPRTSGEQFF

abundance: NA
j_gene: TRBJ1-5
d_gene: NA
v_gene: TRBV28
CDR3nt: TGTGCCACCCTCCAGGGGCCGGGCAATCAGCCCCAGCATTTT
CDR3aa: CATLQGPGNQPQHF

abundance: NA
j_gene: TRBJ2-7
d_gene: NA
v_gene: TRBV11-2
CDR3nt: TGTGCCAGCAGCTTAGATTTCAGTTCCTACGAGCAGTACTTC
CDR3aa: CASSLDFSSYEQYF

abundance: NA
j_gene: TRBJ2-6
d_gene: NA
v_gene: TRBV28
CDR3nt: TGTGCCAGCAGTTTGCCTCGCTCTGGGGCCAACGTCCTGACTTTC
CDR3aa: CASSLPRSGANVLTF

abundance: few
j_gene: TRBJ2-1
d_gene: TRBD2
v_gene: TRBV6-4
CDR3nt: TGTGCCAGCAGTGACCTAGCGGGAAGCGATGAGCAGTTCTTC
CDR3aa: CASSDLAGSDEQFF

abundance: NA
j_gene: TRBJ1-1
d_gene: NA
v_gene: TRBV5-5
CDR3nt: TGTGCCAGCAGCTACCCCAGGGGAGCTGAAGCTTTCTTT
CDR3aa: CASSYPRGAEAFF

abundance: NA
j_gene: TRBJ2-5
d_gene: NA
v_gene: TRBV5-4
CDR3nt: TGTGCCAGCAGCCCGCGAGGGGCAGAGACCCAGTACTTC
CDR3aa: CASSPRGAETQYF

abundance: NA
j_gene: TRBJ2-5
d_gene: TRBD2
v_gene: TRBV14
CDR3nt: TGTGCCAGCAGCCAAGGGCTCGGCGGGAGTGTCGGGGAGACCCAGTACTTC
CDR3aa: CASSQGLGGSVGETQYF

abundance: NA
j_gene: TRBJ1-6
d_gene: NA
v_gene: TRBV10-1
CDR3nt: TGCGCCAGCAGTGAGTCCGTCAGGGGCGGTTCACCCCTCCACTTT
CDR3aa: CASSESVRGGSPLHF

abundance: once
j_gene: TRBJ2-5
d_gene: TRBD2
v_gene: TRBV9
CDR3nt: TGTGCCAGCAGCGTAGGGACTAGCAAGGAGACCCAGTACTTC
CDR3aa: CASSVGTSKETQYF